Listed below are T cell receptor beta chains from one sample, sequenced in a study of blood T cell repertoires in COVID-19. Using immunoSEQ multiplex PCR, the repertoire was profiled, and TCRdb retains in-frame clones only, with some absent. The table lists almost 250,000 clones, 75% to 90% of them singletons. The sample comprised PBMCs or T cells enriched from blood (not recorded which). The receptors were gathered from a young woman who had recovered from COVID-19. The conserved cysteine and the conserved F or W are not part of the CDR3 here. Each record gives: V gene, J gene, CDR3 protein.

v_call: TRBV7-2
j_call: TRBJ2-4
cdr3_aa: ASSSSGTGGAKNIQY

v_call: TRBV27
j_call: TRBJ1-1
cdr3_aa: ASSPYGQGALWTEAF

v_call: TRBV30
j_call: TRBJ2-3
cdr3_aa: AWSVSNTDTQY

v_call: TRBV9
j_call: TRBJ2-6
cdr3_aa: ASSVGTGGISGANVLT

v_call: TRBV14
j_call: TRBJ2-7
cdr3_aa: ASSQDSGWVHEQY

v_call: TRBV10-3
j_call: TRBJ2-2
cdr3_aa: AINGLAGATDTGELF

v_call: TRBV6-5
j_call: TRBJ2-3
cdr3_aa: ASSYRDYHTDTQY

v_call: TRBV18
j_call: TRBJ1-1
cdr3_aa: ASSPAVDYKAF

v_call: TRBV3-1/TRBV3-2
j_call: TRBJ1-2
cdr3_aa: ASSRTGPAGGYT

v_call: TRBV4-3
j_call: TRBJ1-2
cdr3_aa: ASSQDHRGLGYT

v_call: TRBV5-4
j_call: TRBJ1-2
cdr3_aa: ASSLGPGNYGYT

v_call: TRBV4-2
j_call: TRBJ2-3
cdr3_aa: ASSQDSGTSGRWDTQY

v_call: TRBV11-3
j_call: TRBJ2-2
cdr3_aa: ASSPAGGGRTGELF

v_call: TRBV11-2
j_call: TRBJ2-7
cdr3_aa: ASSARPIEQGYEQY

v_call: TRBV7-9
j_call: TRBJ1-1
cdr3_aa: ASSPGLMDTEAF

v_call: TRBV7-9
j_call: TRBJ1-2
cdr3_aa: ASSITGLGVYGYT

v_call: TRBV11-2
j_call: TRBJ1-4
cdr3_aa: ASTRGRASEKLF

v_call: TRBV7-2
j_call: TRBJ2-1
cdr3_aa: ASSHSLAGLYNEQF